What follows describes a single T cell receptor (beta chain). Its cognate antigen is unknown. 60 Vbeta and 13 Jbeta primers were used in PCR. Method: immunoSEQ multiplex PCR; TCRdb's copy keeps in-frame clones and lacks some. The sample lists around 170,000 clones, around 81% occurring once. The V end was cut by 0 bases, the J end by 5 bases, with 11 bases between. CDR1 is SGHRS, CDR2 YFSETQ, per germline. This CDR3 is built from 14 residues. The sample originates from a study of cytomegalovirus exposure and HLA in healthy donors. Across the whole study: From about 170 million T cells, an earlier analysis saw approximately 110 million unique TCR beta sequences. The study's findings and limits: In vitro assays verified that a few CMV-associated chains recognized CMV antigens specifically. Some V segments (TRBV6-2 and TRBV6-3 among them) were excluded as indistinguishable. Among TCR sequences, most were rare, though some public TCRs appeared in many donors.

What was sequenced was PBMCs. The V call is TRBV5-1, the J call TRBJ2-5, with D perhaps TRBD1 (6 bases). This clonotype was sampled from a man aged 40-50 years in good health and CMV-seronegative. The CDR3 loop reads CASSLAPGAETQYF. The DNA for the CDR3 is TGCGCCAGCAGCTTGGCCCCAGGGGCGGAGACCCAGTACTTC.